This T cell receptor (beta chain) was sequenced in a study of T cell responses to AZD1222 COVID-19 vaccine. Notes on the study in general: Donors skewed white British and female; clonal diversity was possibly underestimated. Dominant CD4 TCR responses targeted spike regions 160-218 and 743-854. Recipients of AZD1222 seropositive at baseline numbered only five or six.

Only in-frame clones appear in the TCRdb table, and some are missing; sequencing was by immunoSEQ multiplex PCR. Of 150,000 to 160,000 clones listed, 85% to 95% are singletons. Turning to this clone: Its antigen remains unknown.

This CDR3 is built from 13 residues. The germline V gene has CDR1 MNHEY and CDR2 SVGAGI. The ends were cut back, 5 bases at V and 0 bases at J, with 8 bases in the middle. Sequenced material: peripheral blood, taken 28 days after the second AZD1222 dose. The source is an adult who received the AZD1222 COVID-19 vaccine. J is TRBJ2-7 and V is TRBV6-5; D is undetermined. CDR3 residues: CASSLQSSYEQYF. The CDR3 nucleotides are TGTGCCAGCAGTCTTCAGAGCTCCTACGAGCAGTACTTC.